The 8 T cell receptor beta chains listed next were all sequenced from one sample in a study of a mutant IDH1 vaccine in newly diagnosed glioma. As to time point: baseline, week 1 (first vaccination visit). Treatment reported: pre-vaccination baseline after standard-of-care therapy. Generated by immunoSEQ multiplex PCR, the TCRdb table keeps only in-frame clones and is missing some. Of over 80,000 clones in the sample, over 85% were seen once. The specimen comprised PBMCs, sampled from a glioma patient treated with radiotherapy, temozolomide or both. The source is a woman in her forties or fifties with glioma.

V gene TRBV7-9 combines with J gene TRBJ1-2; TRBD1 aligns across 7 bases. Germline assignment: CDR1 SEHNR and CDR2 FQNEAQ (reference sequence). The V and J ends lost 5 bases and 5 bases, in that order; junction bases with no gene match: 8. The CDR3 has 14 residues. The CDR3 DNA reads as TGTGCCAGCAGCCTTTCGGGACAGAGGTATGGCTACACCTTC. It specifies CASSLSGQRYGYTF.

The chain joins TRBV11-2 to TRBJ1-1, with unresolved D. Germline assignment: CDR1 SGHAT and CDR2 FQNNGV. Trimming shortened V by 2 bases and J by 1 base, and 5 bases separated the two germline ends. The CDR3 covers 13 residues. The CDR3 sequence: CASSLQRNTEAFF. The CDR3 bases are TGTGCCAGCAGCTTACAGCGGAACACTGAAGCTTTCTTT.

Comment on this clone: The junction does not match germline at one end; this may be a read error. The chain carries TRBV28 and TRBJ2-7, with D perhaps matching TRBD1 (5 bases). CDR1 and CDR2 from the germline V gene are MDHEN and SYDVKM. This CDR3 comprises 12 residues. The CDR3 DNA reads TGTGCCAGCAGACCACAGGCAGGCCGTTCGCTCTTC. Translation: CASRPQAGRSLF.

This chain joins TRBV19 and TRBJ1-5, with D hard to call. CDR3 size: 16 residues. V was cut by 2 bases and J by 2 bases, with 13 bases left in between. Germline V gene data show CDR1 as LNHDA and CDR2 as SQIVND (reference sequence). CDR3 coding DNA: TGTGCCAGTAGTATAAATGGTCCCCCTGGCAATCAGCCCCAGCATTTT. Protein: CASSINGPPGNQPQHF.

The V call is TRBV7-9, the J call TRBJ1-2; a possible D gene is TRBD1 (6 bases). This CDR3 has 14 amino acids. Germline V lookup: CDR1 SEHNR, CDR2 FQNEAQ (reference sequence). V was trimmed by 3 bases and J by 7 bases, leaving 15 bases between them. In DNA form, the CDR3 reads TGTGCCAGCAGCTTCCATACAGGGAACGGTGGCTACACCTTC. Its protein product is CASSFHTGNGGYTF.

The rearrangement links TRBV5-1 to TRBJ1-6; D not resolved. Trimming cost V 0 bases and J 8 bases, with 3 bases left between them. CDR1 and CDR2 (germline): SGHRS, YFSETQ. This CDR3 is built from 12 residues. CDR3 DNA sequence: TGCGCCAGCAGCTTGGTGGATTCACCCCTCCACTTT. This encodes CASSLVDSPLHF.

CDR3 loop: CASSLGLAGGHEQFF. The CDR3 DNA reads as TGTGCCAGCAGCTTAGGACTAGCGGGAGGCCATGAGCAGTTCTTC. The chain employs TRBV6-1 and TRBJ2-1; 14 positions match TRBD2. After removal of 6 bases from V and 8 bases from J, the junction contained 6 bases not matched to a gene. The germline gives CDR1 MNHNS, CDR2 SASEGT. The CDR3 is 15 residues long.

The V gene is TRBV9, the J gene TRBJ2-2, with TRBD1 matching 8 bases. Germline V lookup: CDR1 SGDLS, CDR2 YYNGEE. V shed 7 bases, J shed 2 bases, and the junction held 1 base outside the gene matches. The CDR3 length is 13 residues. The CDR3 region is CASGQGNTGELFF. The CDR3 DNA follows: TGTGCCAGCGGACAGGGAAACACCGGGGAGCTGTTTTTT.